This paragraph reports one T cell receptor (beta chain). Its cognate antigen has yet to be identified. Base-call qualities are not available, and no considerably larger clone is one nucleotide away. The data originate from a study of blood T cell repertoires in COVID-19 (dated by TCRdb to 2020 to 2021). Study-wide context: Collaborator samples came from the United States, Italy and Spain and covered acute and convalescent phases of COVID-19. The material from the prospective study consisted of cDNA or gDNA derived from T cells, B-cell-depleted T cells, or PBMCs. Samples were obtained from the ongoing ImmuneRACE study (first 160 participants) and from some 1,200 subjects provided by 6 global collaborators. Deeply sampled blood TCRbeta repertoires from subjects exposed to, actively infected with, or recovered from COVID-19 were included in the dataset. A freely available public database, intended as a resource for researchers studying the immune response to SARS-CoV-2, is where the repertoires were released. Where HLA class I and class II types were available, the types were taken from metadata supplied by the sample provider, not from assay-based typing. The sample metadata nearly always contained a de-identified subject ID, COVID-19 status, age in years and sex.

Another Seattle source contributed samples from volunteer blood donors who had recovered from COVID-19. The collaborating institutions used their own protocols to collect whole blood in K2EDTA tubes. For TCRbeta analysis, collaborators shipped samples in one of three forms: frozen whole blood, isolated PBMCs, or DNA extracted from either of those sample types. Overall results and qualifications from the work: Clinical and demographic metadata were provided uncurated, with the amount varying by source and participant.

The CDR3 numbers 12 residues from cysteine through phenylalanine. Only CDR3 DNA is held: 36 bases, read in frame from base 1. Reading the germline V gene gives CDR1 SGDLS and CDR2 YYNGEE. The trim is 3 bases for V and 9 bases for J, with a gap of 13 bases between the germline ends. The immunoSEQ Assay, a bias-controlled multiplex PCR, was used to amplify TCRbeta CDR3 regions from genomic DNA. As for the authors' bioinformatics: Within the assay, amplification of reference gene primers was used to estimate how many nucleated cells each sample contained. To quantify the absolute abundance of each unique TCRbeta CDR3 rearrangement, sequence reads were collapsed and filtered. For each sample, productive Simpson clonality was calculated as the square root of Simpson's diversity index across productive rearrangements. TCRdb's version of the immuneACCESS table is confined to in-frame rearrangements and falls short of the full clone set. An unresolved V gene accounts for under half of the shortfall where checked; the remainder is of unknown origin. Clonal size and the V and J genes are those of that table, whereas D and trimming came from the DNA. The sample table contains 140,000 to 150,000 clones; only one count was recorded for roughly 80% of them. The ten largest clonotypes hold approximately 3.5% of the sample.

The receptor was isolated from a man in his sixties or seventies who had recovered from COVID-19. What was sequenced was peripheral blood. The chain couples TRBV9 to TRBJ2-7, with the D gene not confidently named. For the CDR3, the sequence is CASSATPGGQYF. The DNA is TGTGCCAGCAGCGCAACCCCCGGTGGGCAGTACTTC.